This T cell receptor beta chain was identified during a study of siplizumab effects on memory and regulatory T cells. Study-wide results and limits: Tregs that proliferated in siplizumab cultures did not have their suppressive function confirmed. Treg-derived clones made up an average of around 70% of mappable alloreactive CD4+ clones with siplizumab and approximately 30% in controls.

Between the trimmed V and J ends, which lost 1 base and 5 bases, there was a span of 3 bases. Germline-derived CDR1 and CDR2 are SGHNT and YYREEE (reference sequence). There are 11 residues in the CDR3. The protocol was immunoSEQ multiplex PCR, while the TCRdb copy is restricted to in-frame clones and leaves out a portion. The sample consists of 65,000 to 90,000 clones, around 93% of them appearing once. This clone was counted a single time. Its antigen is unknown. The chain carries TRBV5-4 and TRBJ2-5; D is unclear. The TCR comes from a human donor in good health. The sequencing input was CD8+ T cells sorted from blood. The CDR3 spells CASSLSETQYF. The CDR3 bases are TGTGCCAGCAGCTTGTCGGAGACCCAGTACTTC.